Listed here is a single T cell receptor (beta chain). Trimming took off 3 bases at V and 6 bases at J, with 12 bases between the two ends. The CDR3 totals 14 residues. CDR1 and CDR2 from the germline V gene are KGHSH and LQKENI. This specimen comes from a study of blood T cell repertoires in COVID-19. Study context: Researchers got acute and convalescent COVID-19 samples from the United States, Italy and Spain.

Authors' processing steps: How many nucleated cells were present was estimated from reference gene primer amplification. The data were produced by immunoSEQ multiplex PCR, yet TCRdb's version contains in-frame clones alone and is incomplete. That table is the source of V, J and clone size, and D and trimming were worked out from the DNA. The repertoire consists of 200,000 to 250,000 clones, with 70% to 85% occurring once and the leading ten covering approximately 10%. The source of this sequence is a man between 45 and 60 years old with active or convalescent COVID-19. The V call is TRBV18, the J call TRBJ2-1; D perhaps matches TRBD1 (5 bases). Sequences were obtained from peripheral blood. The CDR3 nucleotides are TGTGCCAGCTCACCGCCCAGGGTTGGCAATGAGCAGTTCTTC. This codes for CASSPPRVGNEQFF.